This T cell receptor beta chain was retrieved from a study of blood T cell repertoires in COVID-19. This clone was counted once. Data came from immunoSEQ multiplex PCR; TCRdb stores just in-frame clones and leaves some out. The sample yields approximately 220,000 clones, about 83% seen once. The CDR3 has 16 residues. Losses at the gene ends were 2 bases for V and 2 bases for J; bases not matched to a gene: 3. The germline V gene encodes CDR1 MGHDK and CDR2 SYGVNS. V usage is TRBV25-1 and J usage is TRBJ1-5; 10 bases map to TRBD1. The sample taken for sequencing was PBMCs or T cells enriched from blood (not recorded which). The clonotype originates from a woman in her thirties or forties who had recovered from COVID-19. CDR3 in DNA: TGTGCCAGCAGTGAAGGGACAGGGGACGGCAATCAGCCCCAGCATTTT. Protein product: CASSEGTGDGNQPQHF.